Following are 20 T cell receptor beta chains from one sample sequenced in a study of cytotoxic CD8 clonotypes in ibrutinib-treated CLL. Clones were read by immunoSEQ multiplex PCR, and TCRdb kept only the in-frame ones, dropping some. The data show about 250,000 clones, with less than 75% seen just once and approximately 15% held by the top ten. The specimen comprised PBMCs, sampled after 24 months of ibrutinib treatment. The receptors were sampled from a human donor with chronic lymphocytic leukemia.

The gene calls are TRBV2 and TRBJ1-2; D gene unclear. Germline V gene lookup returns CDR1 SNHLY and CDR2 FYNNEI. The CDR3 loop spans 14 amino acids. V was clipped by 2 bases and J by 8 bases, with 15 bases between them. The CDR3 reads CASSEPADSRGYTF. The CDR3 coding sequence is TGTGCCAGCAGTGAACCGGCGGACTCGCGGGGCTACACCTTC.

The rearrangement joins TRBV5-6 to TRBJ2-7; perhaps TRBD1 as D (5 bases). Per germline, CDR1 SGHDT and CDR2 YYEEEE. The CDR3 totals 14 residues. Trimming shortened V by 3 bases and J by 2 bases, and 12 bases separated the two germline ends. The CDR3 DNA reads TGTGCCAGCAGCTGGACCACAGGTACCTACGAGCAGTACTTC. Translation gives CASSWTTGTYEQYF.

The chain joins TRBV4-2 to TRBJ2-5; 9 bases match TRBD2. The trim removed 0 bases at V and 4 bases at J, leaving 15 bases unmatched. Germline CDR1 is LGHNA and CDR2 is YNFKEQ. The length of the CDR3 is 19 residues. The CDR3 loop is CASSQEGPVGAGGGETQYF. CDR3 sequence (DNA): TGTGCCAGCAGCCAAGAGGGGCCCGTAGGAGCGGGAGGAGGAGAGACCCAGTACTTC.

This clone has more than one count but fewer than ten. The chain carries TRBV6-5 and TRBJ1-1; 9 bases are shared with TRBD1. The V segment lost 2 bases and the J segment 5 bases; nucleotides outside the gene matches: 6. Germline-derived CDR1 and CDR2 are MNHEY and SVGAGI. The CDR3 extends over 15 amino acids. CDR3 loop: CASSYLTGGRTEAFF. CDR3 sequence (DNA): TGTGCCAGCAGTTACCTCACAGGGGGCCGAACTGAAGCTTTCTTT.

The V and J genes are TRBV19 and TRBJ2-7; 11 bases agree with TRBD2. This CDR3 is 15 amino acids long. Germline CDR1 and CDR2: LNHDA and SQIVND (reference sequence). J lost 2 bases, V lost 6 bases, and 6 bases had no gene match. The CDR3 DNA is TGTGCCAGTAGCCTGACTAGCGGGACGCCCTACGAGCAGTACTTC. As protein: CASSLTSGTPYEQYF. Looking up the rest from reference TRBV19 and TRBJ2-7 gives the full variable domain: DGGITQSPKYLFRKEGQNVTLSCEQNLNHDAMYWYRQDPGQGLRLIYYSQIVNDFQKGDIAEGYSVSREKKESFPLTVTSAQKNPTAFYLCASSLTSGTPYEQYFGPGTRLTVT.

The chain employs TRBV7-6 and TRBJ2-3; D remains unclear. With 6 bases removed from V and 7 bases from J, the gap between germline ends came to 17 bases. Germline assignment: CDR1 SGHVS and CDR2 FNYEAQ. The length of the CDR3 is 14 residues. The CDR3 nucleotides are TGTGCCAGCAGTCCCACTCAGCCCGCCAATACGCAGTATTTT. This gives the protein CASSPTQPANTQYF.

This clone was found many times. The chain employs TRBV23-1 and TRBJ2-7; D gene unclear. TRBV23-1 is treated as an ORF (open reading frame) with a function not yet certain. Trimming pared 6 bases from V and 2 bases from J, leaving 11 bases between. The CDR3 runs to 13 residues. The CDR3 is CASSSLMTYEQYF. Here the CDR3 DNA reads TGCGCCAGCAGCTCACTAATGACCTACGAGCAGTACTTC.

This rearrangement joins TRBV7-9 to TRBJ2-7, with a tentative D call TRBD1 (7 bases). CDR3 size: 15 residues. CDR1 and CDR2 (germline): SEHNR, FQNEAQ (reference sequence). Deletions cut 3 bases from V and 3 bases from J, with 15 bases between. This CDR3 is CASSFNQGGVYEQYF. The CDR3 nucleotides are TGTGCCAGCAGCTTTAACCAGGGGGGAGTCTACGAGCAGTACTTC.

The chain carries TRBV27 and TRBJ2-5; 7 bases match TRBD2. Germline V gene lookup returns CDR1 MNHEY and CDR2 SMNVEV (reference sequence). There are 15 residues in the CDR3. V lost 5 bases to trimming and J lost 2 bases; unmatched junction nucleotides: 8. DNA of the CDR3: TGTGCCAGCAGTCCCGGGACTACCATACAAGAGACCCAGTACTTC. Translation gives CASSPGTTIQETQYF.

CDR3 DNA sequence: TGTGCCAGCAGCCGACACCAGGATTCGGCCAACGTCCTGACTTTC. Protein sequence: CASSRHQDSANVLTF. The rearrangement uses TRBV28 and TRBJ2-6; no clear D. CDR1 MDHEN and CDR2 SYDVKM come from the germline V gene. The CDR3 is made up of 15 amino acids. The V end was cut by 6 bases, the J end by 6 bases, with 15 bases between.

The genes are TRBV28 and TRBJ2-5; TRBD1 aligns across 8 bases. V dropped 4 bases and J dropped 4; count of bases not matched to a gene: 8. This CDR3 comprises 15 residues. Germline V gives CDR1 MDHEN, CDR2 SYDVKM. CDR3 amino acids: CASSSGQGLVETQYF. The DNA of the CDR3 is TGTGCCAGCAGTTCCGGACAGGGTTTAGTAGAGACCCAGTACTTC.

DNA for the CDR3: TGTGCCAGCAGTCCCTGGACAGGGCGGGAGACCCAGTACTTC. This encodes CASSPWTGRETQYF. The chain has TRBV28 and TRBJ2-5; TRBD1 aligns across 8 bases. CDR3 length equals 14 residues. Germline-derived CDR1 and CDR2 are MDHEN and SYDVKM. With V trimmed by 5 bases and J by 5 bases, 7 bases remained unmatched.

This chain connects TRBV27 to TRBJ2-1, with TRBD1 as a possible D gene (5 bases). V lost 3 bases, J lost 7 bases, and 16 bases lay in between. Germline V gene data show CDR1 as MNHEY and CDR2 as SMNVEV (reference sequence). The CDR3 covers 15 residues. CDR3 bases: TGTGCCAGCAGTTTCCTTGGACAAGGGAAGAATGAGCAGTTCTTC. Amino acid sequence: CASSFLGQGKNEQFF.

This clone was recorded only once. The CDR3 is CASSFGGLDTDTQYF. The DNA of the CDR3 is TGTGCCAGCAGTTTTGGCGGACTAGACACAGATACGCAGTATTTT. The chain uses TRBV28 and TRBJ2-3; TRBD2 agrees at 7 bases. V shed 3 bases, J shed 2 bases, and the junction held 5 bases outside the gene matches. The CDR3 spans 15 residues. Per germline, CDR1 MDHEN and CDR2 SYDVKM.

The CDR3: CARGTAINEKLFF. Here the CDR3 DNA reads TGTGCCAGGGGGACGGCGATAAATGAAAAACTGTTTTTT. The V call is TRBV2, the J call TRBJ1-4; the D gene is possibly TRBD1 (5 bases). Germline assignment: CDR1 SNHLY and CDR2 FYNNEI. The CDR3 sequence is 13 residues long. Trimming stripped 9 bases from V and 5 bases from J, with 13 bases between.

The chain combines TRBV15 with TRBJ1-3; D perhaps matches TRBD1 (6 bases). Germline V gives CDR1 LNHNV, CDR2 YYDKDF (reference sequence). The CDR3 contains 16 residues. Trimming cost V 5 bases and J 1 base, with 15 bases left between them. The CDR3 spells CATSAQQRGSGNTIYF. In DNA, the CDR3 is TGTGCCACCAGCGCCCAACAAAGGGGGTCTGGAAACACCATATATTTT.

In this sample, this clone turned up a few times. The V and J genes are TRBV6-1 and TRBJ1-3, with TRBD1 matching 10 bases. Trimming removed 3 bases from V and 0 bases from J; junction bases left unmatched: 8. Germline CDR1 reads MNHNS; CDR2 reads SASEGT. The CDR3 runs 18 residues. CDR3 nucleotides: TGTGCCAGCAGTGACCGGGACAGGGGAGGACCCTCTGGAAACACCATATATTTT. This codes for CASSDRDRGGPSGNTIYF.

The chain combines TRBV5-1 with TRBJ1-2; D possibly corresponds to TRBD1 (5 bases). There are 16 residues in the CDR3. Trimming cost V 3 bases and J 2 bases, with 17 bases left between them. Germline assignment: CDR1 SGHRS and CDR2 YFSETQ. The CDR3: CASSSPEGPNNYGYTF. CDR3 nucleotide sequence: TGCGCCAGCAGCTCCCCCGAGGGGCCAAACAACTATGGCTACACCTTC.

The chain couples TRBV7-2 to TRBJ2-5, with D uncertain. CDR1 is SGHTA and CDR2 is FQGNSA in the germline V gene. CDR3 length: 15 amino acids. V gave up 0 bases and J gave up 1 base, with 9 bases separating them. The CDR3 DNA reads TGTGCCAGCAGCTTAGCGCGGCTGTCCCAAGAGACCCAGTACTTC. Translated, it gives CASSLARLSQETQYF. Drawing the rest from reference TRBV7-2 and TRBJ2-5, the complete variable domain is GAGVSQSPSNKVTEKGKDVELRCDPISGHTALYWYRQSLGQGLEFLIYFQGNSAPDKSGLPSDRFSAERTGGSVSTLTIQRTQQEDSAVYLCASSLARLSQETQYFGPGTRLLVL.

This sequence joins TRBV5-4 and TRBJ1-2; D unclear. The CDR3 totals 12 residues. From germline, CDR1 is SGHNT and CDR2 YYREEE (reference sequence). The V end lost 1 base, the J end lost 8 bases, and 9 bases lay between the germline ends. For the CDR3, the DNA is TGTGCCAGCAGCTTGAACGAACTCGGCTACACCTTC. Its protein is CASSLNELGYTF.